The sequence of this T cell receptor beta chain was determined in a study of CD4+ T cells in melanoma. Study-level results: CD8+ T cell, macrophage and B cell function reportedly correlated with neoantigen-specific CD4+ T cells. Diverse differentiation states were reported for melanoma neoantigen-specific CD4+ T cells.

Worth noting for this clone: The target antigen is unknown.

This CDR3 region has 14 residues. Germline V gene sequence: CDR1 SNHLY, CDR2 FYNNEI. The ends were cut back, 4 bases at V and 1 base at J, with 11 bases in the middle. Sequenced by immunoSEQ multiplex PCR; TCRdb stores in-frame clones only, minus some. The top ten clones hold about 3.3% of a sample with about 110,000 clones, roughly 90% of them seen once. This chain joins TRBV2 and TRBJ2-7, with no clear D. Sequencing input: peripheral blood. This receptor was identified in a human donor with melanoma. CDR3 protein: CASSGEVGSYEQYF. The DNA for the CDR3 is TGTGCCAGCAGTGGAGAGGTAGGATCCTACGAGCAGTACTTC.